Below are 32 T cell receptor beta chains sequenced from a single sample in a study of T cells in women clearing cervical HPV infection. Assay: immunoSEQ multiplex PCR; the TCRdb copy retains only in-frame clones and omits some. In all, the sample yields about 31,000 clones. The sequenced sample consisted of blood buffy coat. These receptor sequences come from a woman aged 18 to 75 with a cervical HPV16 infection that either progressed to CIN3+ or cleared (not recorded which).

With respect to this clone: The missing CDR3 end, 3 residues past where the read stops, is filled in from the germline J gene. The chain carries TRBV20-1 and TRBJ2-5; 13 nucleotides line up with TRBD2. Looked up from germline, CDR1 is DFQATT and CDR2 is SNEGSKA (reference sequence). This CDR3 has 15 amino acids. The CDR3 loop is CSAKTSGGAIDTQYF. The CDR3 bases that were read are TGCAGTGCTAAAACTAGCGGGGGGGCCATAGATACC.

CDR3 DNA (partial): TGCAGTGCCCCGTCACCTGCGGGGGCCTTCAATGAC. Translating gives CSAPSPAGAFND. The CDR3 reads in full as CSAPSPAGAFNDYTF. The chain has TRBV20-1 and TRBJ1-2; TRBD1 is a possible D gene (6 bases). Read coverage stops 3 residues before the CDR3 terminus; the germline J gene supplies the remainder. The CDR3 runs 15 residues. The germline V gene has CDR1 DFQATT and CDR2 SNEGSKA (reference sequence).

Details on this clone: The read terminates 3 residues ahead of where the CDR3 ends, so the germline J gene completes it. The J gene is TRBJ1-5, the V gene TRBV20-1; D possibly corresponds to TRBD1 (6 bases). The CDR3 sequence is 13 residues long. V was cut by 5 bases and J by 6 bases, with 14 bases left in between. The germline CDR1 and CDR2 sequences are DFQATT and SNEGSKA (reference sequence). The DNA read from the CDR3 is TGCAGTGCTGAAAGGGGGAGGGGTCAGCCC. Protein: CSAERGRGQP. The entire CDR3 protein is CSAERGRGQPQHF.

Of note for this clone: Read sequence stops 3 residues before the CDR3 end, and the germline J gene provides the missing end. The chain couples TRBV5-1 to TRBJ2-6, with 7 bases fitting TRBD1. This CDR3 is 16 amino acids long. In germline, CDR1 is SGHRS, CDR2 YFSETQ. V shed 7 bases, J shed 0 bases, and the junction held 7 bases outside the gene matches. CDR3 residues: CASGQTGSSGANVLTF. Incomplete CDR3 DNA: TGCGCCAGCGGACAGACAGGGAGCTCTGGGGCCAACGTC.

A note on this clone: The observed sequence ends 3 residues before the CDR3 terminus, with the missing tail filled in from the germline J gene. The rearrangement uses TRBV2 and TRBJ2-2; 9 bases line up with TRBD1. Germline CDR1 reads SNHLY; CDR2 reads FYNNEI. The CDR3 spans 17 residues. The DNA read from the CDR3 is TGTGCCAGCAGTGAATCGGAACAGGGGGCGCTGGGTGAAAAG. The encoded protein is CASSESEQGALGEK. The entire CDR3 sequence reads CASSESEQGALGEKLFF.

About this clone: The read terminates 3 residues before the CDR3 end, so the remaining end is supplied by the germline J gene. V is TRBV7-9 and J is TRBJ1-1; D possibly corresponds to TRBD1 (5 bases). The CDR3 runs to 15 residues. V gave up 2 bases and J gave up 1 base, with 11 bases separating them. Germline assignment: CDR1 SEHNR and CDR2 FQNEAQ (reference sequence). CDR3 loop: CASSLWSGRNTEAFF. The covered CDR3 bases are TGTGCCAGCAGCTTATGGTCAGGGCGGAACACTGAA.

About this clone itself: Relative to the germline gene, one junction end is altered; a read error may explain this. The read finishes 3 residues shy of the CDR3 end, and the germline J gene is used to complete it. Within the sample, other DNA sequences also encode this same CDR3. V gene TRBV19 combines with J gene TRBJ1-3; tentatively, D is TRBD1 (6 bases). Germline V gene lookup returns CDR1 LNHDA and CDR2 SQIVND (reference sequence). The length of the CDR3 is 17 residues. CDR3 region: CASSPRDTLFGGNTIYF. Incomplete CDR3 DNA: TGTGCCAGTAGTCCCCGGGACACCTTATTCGGCGGAAACACA.

On this clone itself: The read finishes 3 residues shy of the CDR3 end, and the germline J gene is used to complete it. The chain carries TRBV5-1 and TRBJ2-3; D is perhaps TRBD1 (6 bases). Germline assignment: CDR1 SGHRS and CDR2 YFSETQ. CDR3 length equals 16 residues. Between the trimmed V and J ends, which lost 4 bases and 1 base, there was a span of 16 bases. CDR3 residues: CASSAGQIPGTDTQYF. Incomplete CDR3 DNA: TGCGCCAGCAGCGCAGGACAGATCCCGGGCACAGATACG. Variable domain in full (rest from reference TRBV5-1 and TRBJ2-3): KAGVTQTPRYLIKTRGQQVTLSCSPISGHRSVSWYQQTPGQGLQFLFEYFSETQRNKGNFPGRFSGRQFSNSRSEMNVSTLELGDSALYLCASSAGQIPGTDTQYFGPGTRLTVL.

Notes on this clone: The read ends 3 residues early relative to the CDR3; the germline J gene fills the gap. This chain joins TRBV13 and TRBJ2-3, with 8 bases identical to TRBD2. Germline loops: CDR1 PRHDT, CDR2 FYEKMQ (reference sequence). With V trimmed by 2 bases and J by 2 bases, 6 bases remained unmatched. The CDR3 runs 16 residues. Here the CDR3 reads CASSLFTGGTTDTQYF. The sequenced part of the CDR3 DNA is TGTGCCAGCAGCTTATTTACGGGGGGGACCACAGATACG.

Remarks on this clone: The DNA ends 3 residues before the CDR3 does, and the rest of the CDR3 is filled in from the germline J gene. The V gene is TRBV5-4, the J gene TRBJ1-1, with TRBD1 matching over 8 bases. Trimming took 3 bases from V and 4 from J; bases not matched to a gene: 8. The CDR3 totals 15 residues. Germline V gene data show CDR1 as SGHNT and CDR2 as YYREEE (reference sequence). CDR3 DNA (partial): TGTGCCAGCAGCTCGCGGACAGGGATATCCACTGAA. Translated: CASSSRTGISTE. The entire CDR3 reads CASSSRTGISTEAFF.

To note about this clone: The read terminates 3 residues ahead of where the CDR3 ends, so the germline J gene completes it. The chain uses TRBV18 and TRBJ1-6, with D perhaps TRBD1 (5 bases). Germline CDR1 is KGHSH and CDR2 is LQKENI. V gave up 3 bases and J gave up 0 bases, with 15 bases separating them. This CDR3 contains 18 residues. Here the CDR3 reads CASSPIYRGDSYNSPLHF. The CDR3 bases that were read are TGTGCCAGCTCACCGATCTATCGGGGGGACTCCTATAATTCACCC.

For this clone: Read sequence stops 3 residues before the CDR3 end, and the germline J gene provides the missing end. The gene calls are TRBV6-4 and TRBJ2-3; unclear D gene. Trimming removed 3 bases at V and 2 bases at J, with 9 bases between. The CDR3 consists of 14 residues. The germline CDR1 and CDR2 sequences are MRHNA and SNTAGT. The CDR3 is CASSEVAYTDTQYF. Partial CDR3 DNA: TGTGCCAGCAGTGAAGTAGCCTACACAGATACG.

This clone is medium-sized by frequency. Read data end 3 residues before the CDR3 end; the end is taken from the germline J gene. This sequence joins TRBV20-1 and TRBJ2-4, with a tentative D call TRBD1 (7 bases). V shed 6 bases and J shed 7 bases, with 19 bases lying between them. Germline loops: CDR1 DFQATT, CDR2 SNEGSKA (reference sequence). The CDR3 has 14 amino acids. The CDR3 spells CSAHVEGALNIQYF. CDR3 bases read: TGCAGTGCCCACGTGGAGGGGGCTTTGAACATT.

To note about this clone: The read is 3 residues too short to cover the CDR3 end, so that end is filled in from the germline J gene. The V gene is TRBV2, the J gene TRBJ2-5; D unclear. The V gene lost 5 bases and the J gene lost 7 bases, with 11 bases spanning the gap. This CDR3 contains 12 residues. Germline values: CDR1 SNHLY, CDR2 FYNNEI. CDR3 DNA, as far as it was read: TGTGCCAGCAGTTCCCATAGGGCGACC. Its translation: CASSSHRAT. The complete CDR3 sequence is CASSSHRATQYF.

Here the CDR3 reads CASSVGLNEKLFF. Partial CDR3 DNA: TGTGCCAGCAGCGTAGGGCTAAATGAAAAG. The chain employs TRBV5-6 and TRBJ2-2; D is uncertain. Sequencing ends 3 residues short of the CDR3 end; the germline J gene provides the rest. Looked up from germline, CDR1 is SGHDT and CDR2 is YYEEEE. The CDR3 extends over 13 amino acids.

The CDR3 region is CSARGEGAAYSNQPQHF. The DNA read from the CDR3 is TGCAGTGCTAGAGGGGAGGGAGCGGCTTATAGCAATCAGCCC. V gene TRBV20-1 combines with J gene TRBJ1-5; D gene unclear. The read terminates 3 residues before the CDR3 end, so the remaining end is supplied by the germline J gene. The CDR3 consists of 17 residues. Germline assignment: CDR1 DFQATT and CDR2 SNEGSKA (reference sequence). Trimming removed 1 base at V and 0 bases at J, with 16 bases between.

As for this clone: Sequencing ends 3 residues short of the CDR3 end; the germline J gene provides the rest. The genes are TRBV7-6 and TRBJ2-3, with D hard to call. The V gene's germline CDR1 is SGHVS and CDR2 FNYEAQ. The CDR3 has 16 amino acids. Trimming cost V 3 bases and J 3 bases, with 16 bases left between them. Here the CDR3 reads CASSFPSNSGTDTQYF. The part of the CDR3 DNA that was read is TGTGCCAGCAGCTTCCCCTCTAATTCCGGGACAGATACG.

As for this clone: The DNA ends 3 residues before the CDR3 does, and the rest of the CDR3 is filled in from the germline J gene. V gene TRBV20-1 combines with J gene TRBJ2-3; weak D call: TRBD2 (6 bases). The CDR3 totals 11 residues. Germline V CDR1 and CDR2: DFQATT, SNEGSKA (reference sequence). CDR3 DNA, as far as it was read: TGCAGTGCTAGCGGGGGAGAGACG. This sequence encodes CSASGGET. The full CDR3 sequence reads CSASGGETQYF.

A remark on this clone: From the germline J gene comes the end of the CDR3, since the read stops 3 residues before it. The rearrangement links TRBV18 to TRBJ1-2; D might be TRBD1 (5 bases). The CDR3 contains 14 residues. The V end lost 6 bases, the J end lost 4 bases, and 15 bases lay between the germline ends. The germline V gene encodes CDR1 KGHSH and CDR2 LQKENI. The CDR3 loop is CASSPSGDSYGYTF. The covered CDR3 bases are TGTGCCAGCTCCCCATCCGGTGACAGCTATGGC. The whole variable domain, filled in from reference TRBV18 and TRBJ1-2, reads NAGVMQNPRHLVRRRGQEARLRCSPMKGHSHVYWYRQLPEEGLKFMVYLQKENIIDESGMPKERFSAEFPKEGPSILRIQQVVRGDSAAYFCASSPSGDSYGYTFGSGTRLTVV.

Comment on this clone: The sequence runs out 3 residues before the end of the CDR3; the remainder is reconstructed from the germline J gene. The chain uses TRBV2 and TRBJ1-1; no clear D gene. V was pared by 4 bases and J by 1 base, with 7 bases between. The CDR3 covers 13 residues. The germline V gene has CDR1 SNHLY and CDR2 FYNNEI. The CDR3 bases that were read are TGTGCCAGCAGTGTCTCTAAGAACACTGAA. Encoded protein: CASSVSKNTE. In full, the CDR3 is CASSVSKNTEAFF.

A note on this clone: The read ends 3 residues before the CDR3 terminus; that terminus is restored from the germline J gene. The chain joins TRBV5-4 to TRBJ2-7, with 11 nucleotides matching TRBD1. J was trimmed by 4 bases and V by 1 base; bases with no gene match: 7. This CDR3 contains 16 residues. Germline lookup yields CDR1 SGHNT and CDR2 YYREEE (reference sequence). CDR3 DNA (partial): TGTGCCAGCAGCTTGACGCCGGACAGGGGGCTGTACGAG. Protein sequence: CASSLTPDRGLYE. The complete CDR3 protein is CASSLTPDRGLYEQYF.

A note on this clone: Coverage ceases 3 residues before the CDR3 finishes, and the germline J gene fills in the end. The rearrangement uses TRBV7-8 and TRBJ1-1; no clear D. V lost 1 base and J 4 bases, leaving 13 bases between the germline ends. Germline V CDR1 and CDR2: SGHVS, FQNEAQ. This CDR3 has 15 residues. CDR3 DNA (partial): TGTGCCAGCAGCTTAGTATTGACCTCAGGCACTGAA. It translates to CASSLVLTSGTE. The CDR3 in its entirety is CASSLVLTSGTEAFF. The entire variable domain, with the rest obtained from reference TRBV7-8 and TRBJ1-1, is as follows: GAGVSQSPRYKVAKRGQDVALRCDPISGHVSLFWYQQALGQGPEFLTYFQNEAQLDKSGLPSDRFFAERPEGSVSTLKIQRTQQEDSAVYLCASSLVLTSGTEAFFGQGTRLTVV.

With regard to this clone: The CDR3 extends 3 residues past the end of the read, so its final part is completed from the germline J gene. The chain employs TRBV2 and TRBJ2-4; D might be TRBD1 (6 bases). Germline assignment: CDR1 SNHLY and CDR2 FYNNEI. Trimming stripped 0 bases from V and 6 bases from J, with 9 bases between. CDR3 length: 14 residues. The DNA read from the CDR3 is TGTGCCAGCAGTGAAGCGCTAGGGGGAAACATT. Amino acid sequence: CASSEALGGNI. In full, the CDR3 is CASSEALGGNIQYF. Full variable domain (outside the CDR3, taken from reference TRBV2 and TRBJ2-4): EPEVTQTPSHQVTQMGQEVILRCVPISNHLYFYWYRQILGQKVEFLVSFYNNEISEKSEIFDDQFSVERPDGSNFTLKIRSTKLEDSAMYFCASSEALGGNIQYFGAGTRLSVL.

Note on this clone: The read ends 3 residues shy of where the CDR3 ends; the end is completed using the germline J gene. The chain joins TRBV7-9 to TRBJ1-2; tentatively, D is TRBD1 (5 bases). Germline loops: CDR1 SEHNR, CDR2 FQNEAQ (reference sequence). Between the trimmed V and J ends, which lost 3 bases and 7 bases, there was a span of 9 bases. The CDR3 is made up of 12 amino acids. The CDR3 bases that were read are TGTGCCAGCAGCTTGTCCCAGGGTGGC. Protein sequence: CASSLSQGG. The CDR3 as a whole reads CASSLSQGGYTF. Using reference TRBV7-9 and TRBJ1-2 for the parts outside the CDR3, the full variable domain is DTGVSQNPRHKITKRGQNVTFRCDPISEHNRLYWYRQTLGQGPEFLTYFQNEAQLEKSRLLSDRFSAERPKGSFSTLEIQRTEQGDSAMYLCASSLSQGGYTFGSGTRLTVV.

As regards this clone: The CDR3 end falls 3 residues outside the read, so it is completed with the germline J gene. This rearrangement joins TRBV5-1 to TRBJ1-1; maybe TRBD1 (6 bases). CDR1 SGHRS and CDR2 YFSETQ come from the germline V gene. The CDR3 loop spans 14 amino acids. V lost 1 base, J lost 5 bases, and 12 bases lay in between. The CDR3 loop reads CASSLFRGGTEAFF. CDR3 DNA (partial): TGCGCCAGCAGCTTGTTCAGGGGAGGGACTGAA. The whole variable domain, remainder taken from reference TRBV5-1 and TRBJ1-1, is KAGVTQTPRYLIKTRGQQVTLSCSPISGHRSVSWYQQTPGQGLQFLFEYFSETQRNKGNFPGRFSGRQFSNSRSEMNVSTLELGDSALYLCASSLFRGGTEAFFGQGTRLTVV.

The CDR3 here is CASSGTGGYSYGYTF. CDR3 DNA (partial): TGTGCCAGCAGCGGGACAGGGGGCTACTCATATGGC. The chain uses TRBV2 and TRBJ1-2, with 12 bases matching TRBD1. With the read ending 3 residues before the CDR3 end, the germline J gene is used to fill in that end. Looked up from germline, CDR1 is SNHLY and CDR2 is FYNNEI. V lost 6 bases and J lost 5; bases outside the gene matches: 7. The CDR3 runs to 15 residues.

Comments on this clone: Read coverage stops 3 residues before the CDR3 terminus; the germline J gene supplies the remainder. The rearrangement uses TRBV20-1 and TRBJ1-1; 9 bases align to TRBD1. This CDR3 comprises 14 residues. V was clipped by 5 bases and J by 5 bases; unmatched bases: 9. Germline CDR1 reads DFQATT; CDR2 reads SNEGSKA (reference sequence). The sequenced part of the CDR3 DNA is TGCAGTGCTCCTAGGGGGGACAGGGCGACTGAA. Protein product: CSAPRGDRATE. The complete CDR3 protein is CSAPRGDRATEAFF.

Comment on this clone: Germline and junction disagree at one end, which may indicate a read error. The read ends 3 residues early relative to the CDR3; the germline J gene fills the gap. Other DNA sequences in this specimen translate into the identical CDR3. The rearrangement uses TRBV2 and TRBJ1-3, with 10 bases lining up with TRBD1. The germline CDR1 and CDR2 sequences are SNHLY and FYNNEI. The CDR3 extends over 13 amino acids. The DNA read from the CDR3 is TGTGCCAGCAGTGGGACAGGGGGAAACACA. It encodes CASSGTGGNT. The whole CDR3 sequence reads CASSGTGGNTIYF.

A remark on this clone: Read coverage stops 3 residues before the CDR3 terminus; the germline J gene supplies the remainder. The chain has TRBV20-1 and TRBJ1-4; 7 bases agree with TRBD1. Germline V CDR1 and CDR2: DFQATT, SNEGSKA (reference sequence). V trimming: 6 bases; J trimming: 9 bases; junction bases outside the gene matches: 16. CDR3 length: 15 residues. The part of the CDR3 DNA that was read is TGCAGTGCCCCAGGGGGAGGGAGTGCCTTGAAAAAA. Its protein is CSAPGGGSALKK. The full CDR3 sequence reads CSAPGGGSALKKLFF.

The CDR3 sequence: CASSLAGGPADTQYF. The covered CDR3 bases are TGTGCCAGCAGCTTAGCGGGGGGGCCGGCGGATACG. V gene TRBV7-3 combines with J gene TRBJ2-3; 9 nucleotides align to TRBD2. The read stops 3 residues short of the end of the CDR3; the missing end is completed from the germline J gene. The V and J ends lost 2 bases and 6 bases, in that order; junction bases with no gene match: 6. Germline CDR1 reads SGHTA; CDR2 reads FQGTGA. CDR3 length equals 15 residues.

About this clone: Read sequence stops 3 residues before the CDR3 end, and the germline J gene provides the missing end. V and J are TRBV2 and TRBJ2-5; 8 nucleotides agree with TRBD2. V shed 7 bases and J 4 bases; nucleotides not matched to a gene: 11. Germline V gives CDR1 SNHLY, CDR2 FYNNEI. CDR3 length equals 15 residues. The CDR3 DNA, read in part, is TGTGCCAGCAAGTTTAGCGGGGCCTCACGAGAGACC. Translating it yields CASKFSGASRET. The full CDR3 protein is CASKFSGASRETQYF.

Regarding this clone: From the germline J gene comes the end of the CDR3, since the read stops 3 residues before it. This chain connects TRBV12-5 to TRBJ2-3; the D gene is possibly TRBD2 (7 bases). Germline V CDR1 and CDR2: LGHNT, FRNRAP. The CDR3 extends over 14 amino acids. V was shortened by 8 bases and J by 3 bases, with 15 bases between the two germline ends. CDR3 sequence reads: CASSGRGRTDTQYF. Partial CDR3 DNA: TGTGCTAGTAGCGGGCGGGGGCGTACAGATACG.